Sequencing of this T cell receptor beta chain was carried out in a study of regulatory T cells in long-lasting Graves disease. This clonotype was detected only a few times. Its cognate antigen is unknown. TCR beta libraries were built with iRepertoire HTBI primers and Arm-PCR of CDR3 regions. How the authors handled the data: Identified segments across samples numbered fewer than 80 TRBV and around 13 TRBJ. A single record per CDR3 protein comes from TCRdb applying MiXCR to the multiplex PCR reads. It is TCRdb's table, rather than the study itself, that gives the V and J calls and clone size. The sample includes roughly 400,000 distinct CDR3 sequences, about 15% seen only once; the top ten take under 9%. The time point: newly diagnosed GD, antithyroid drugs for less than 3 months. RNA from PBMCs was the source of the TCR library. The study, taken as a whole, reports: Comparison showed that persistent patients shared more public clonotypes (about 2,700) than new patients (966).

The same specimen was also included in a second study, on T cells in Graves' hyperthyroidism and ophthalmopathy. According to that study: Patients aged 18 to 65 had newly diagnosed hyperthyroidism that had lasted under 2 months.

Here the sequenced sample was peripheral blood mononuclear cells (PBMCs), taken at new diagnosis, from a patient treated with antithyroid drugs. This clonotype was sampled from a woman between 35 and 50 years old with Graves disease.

This CDR3 is CSVGGGGGVTDTQYF. The DNA of the CDR3 is TGCAGCGTTGGAGGTGGAGGGGGTGTCACAGATACGCAGTATTTT. This rearrangement joins TRBV29-1 to TRBJ2-3; D may be TRBD1 or TRBD2 (6 bases each). Trimming removed 4 bases from V and 2 bases from J, with 16 bases in between. The germline gives CDR1 SQVTM, CDR2 ANQGSEA. The CDR3 spans 15 residues.